The sequence of this T cell receptor beta chain was determined in a study of blood T cell repertoires in COVID-19. Here immunoSEQ multiplex PCR was the method, and the copy in TCRdb shows in-frame clones only, minus some. Counted here are a few hundred thousand clones, about 89% occurring once; the ten biggest clones make up 8.5% to 10%. This CDR3 is 20 amino acids long. Germline V CDR1 and CDR2: MNHEY, SMNVEV (reference sequence). The junction had 27 bases not matched to a gene; V was cut back by 7 bases and J by 11 bases. The sequenced sample consisted of peripheral blood. The chain joins TRBV27 to TRBJ2-1, with 12 bases matching TRBD1. The source is a middle-aged man who had recovered from COVID-19. The CDR3 nucleotides read TGTGCCAGCACCCGAAGTGTGGGACAGGGGGCGGGAGCCCGGGGCGGACAGCAGTTCTTC. It encodes CASTRSVGQGAGARGGQQFF.